The 13 T cell receptor beta chains listed next were all sequenced from one sample in a study of blood T cells in healthy people across ages. It was with a sample-barcoded 5' primer and a J-beta primer mix that a second PCR of roughly 7 to 11 cycles was run. TCRdb passed the 5' RACE reads through MiXCR, listing each CDR3 protein once. The profile shows about 1.8 million distinct CDR3 sequences, around 50% of them singletons. The sample taken for sequencing was blood. Every receptor here comes from a woman in her thirties or forties in good health.

The gene calls are TRBV6-6 and TRBJ2-1; perhaps TRBD1 as D (5 bases). This CDR3 spans 13 amino acids. Deletions cut 8 bases from V and 4 bases from J, with 12 bases between. The germline V gene encodes CDR1 MNHNY and CDR2 SVGAGI (reference sequence). CDR3 in DNA: TGTGCCAGCTTGCAGGGCAGATACAATGAGCAGTTCTTC. It codes for CASLQGRYNEQFF.

This clonotype was detected only a few times. The chain carries TRBV10-3 and TRBJ2-1, with D perhaps assigned TRBD1 or TRBD2 (6 bases each). CDR3 length: 17 residues. Germline CDR1 ENHRY, CDR2 SYGVKD. The ends were cut back, 4 bases at V and 4 bases at J, with 20 bases in the middle. The CDR3 DNA follows: TGTGCCATCAGTGCGAACAGAGGGGGGCGCGGATACAATGAGCAGTTCTTC. This translates into CAISANRGGRGYNEQFF.

This sequence joins TRBV6-2 or TRBV6-3 and TRBJ1-2, with 7 bases aligning to TRBD1. Germline CDR1 reads MNHEY; CDR2 reads SVGEGT. With V trimmed by 4 bases and J by 1 base, 9 bases remained unmatched. The CDR3 covers 16 residues. The CDR3 loop is CASSSTLGTVNYGYTF. The CDR3 nucleotides read TGTGCCAGCAGTTCTACTCTTGGGACAGTTAACTATGGCTACACCTTC.

The chain uses TRBV6-2 or TRBV6-3 and TRBJ1-5, with TRBD1 matching 7 bases. The CDR3 covers 15 residues. J was trimmed by 7 bases and V by 4 bases; bases with no gene match: 10. Per germline, CDR1 MNHEY and CDR2 SVGEGT. CDR3 amino acids: CASSLAGTAGQPQHF. The CDR3 DNA reads as TGTGCCAGCAGTTTGGCTGGGACAGCGGGCCAGCCCCAGCATTTT.

V and J are TRBV7-2 and TRBJ2-1, with D hard to call. Trimming took off 1 base at V and 2 bases at J, with 15 bases between the two ends. The CDR3 contains 17 residues. The germline V gene encodes CDR1 SGHTA and CDR2 FQGNSA. CDR3: CASSLVRSGRTYNEQFF. CDR3 bases: TGTGCCAGCAGCTTAGTCAGGTCCGGCAGGACCTACAATGAGCAGTTCTTC.

The chain couples TRBV6-1 to TRBJ2-7; possibly TRBD1 or TRBD2 for D (5 bases each). The CDR3 is made up of 13 amino acids. The V end was cut by 3 bases, the J end by 6 bases, with 12 bases between. Per germline, CDR1 MNHNS and CDR2 SASEGT. The CDR3 loop reads CASSDKGTVEQYF. For the CDR3, the DNA is TGTGCCAGCAGTGATAAGGGGACGGTCGAGCAGTACTTC.

This clonotype was picked up a small number of times. The V call is TRBV20-1, the J call TRBJ1-4; tentatively, D is TRBD1 (6 bases). The V and J ends lost 6 bases and 6 bases respectively, with 20 bases between them. This CDR3 has 15 residues. Germline V gene lookup returns CDR1 DFQATT and CDR2 SNEGSKA (reference sequence). CDR3 bases: TGCAGTGCCACCCCTCCGGTTGGGGGGCATGAAAAACTGTTTTTT. Protein: CSATPPVGGHEKLFF.

The chain is built from TRBV4-3 and TRBJ1-4; D not certain. The CDR3 contains 15 residues. CDR1 is LGHNA, CDR2 YSLEER, per germline. V lost 0 bases to trimming and J lost 6 bases, with 11 bases between them. CDR3 bases: TGCGCCAGCAGCCAAGACCCCGGGCTCGATGAAAAACTGTTTTTT. This encodes CASSQDPGLDEKLFF.

The chain combines TRBV20-1 with TRBJ2-2; D is perhaps TRBD2 (5 bases). Germline CDR1 DFQATT, CDR2 SNEGSKA (reference sequence). V was cut by 3 bases and J by 2 bases, with 10 bases left in between. The CDR3 is made up of 14 amino acids. CDR3 amino acids: CSASLGGNTGELFF. The CDR3 DNA reads TGCAGTGCTAGTCTAGGAGGTAACACCGGGGAGCTGTTTTTT.

This chain connects TRBV20-1 to TRBJ2-2; D remains ambiguous. There are 12 residues in the CDR3. CDR1 is DFQATT and CDR2 is SNEGSKA in the germline V gene (reference sequence). The V gene lost 0 bases and the J gene lost 7 bases, with 6 bases spanning the gap. CDR3 DNA: TGCAGTGCTAGAGATCGACGCGGGGAGCTGTTTTTT. It codes for CSARDRRGELFF.

The table lists this clonotype with a few counts. V is TRBV7-2 and J is TRBJ2-4, with D maybe TRBD1 (5 bases). The DNA end lines up better with TRBJ2-7; the J call may be wrong. In germline, CDR1 is SGHTA, CDR2 FQGNSA. The CDR3 sequence is 14 residues long. This chain's CDR3 is CASSLGAGLNEQYF. In nucleotides, the CDR3 is TGTGCCAGCAGCTTAGGGGCAGGGTTGAACGAGCAGTACTTC.

This sequence joins TRBV6-2 or TRBV6-3 and TRBJ2-4, with D perhaps being TRBD1 or TRBD2 (6 bases each). The CDR3 loop spans 16 amino acids. Germline V gene sequence: CDR1 MNHEY, CDR2 SVGEGT. V lost 4 bases to trimming and J lost 5 bases, with 18 bases between them. The CDR3 DNA reads as TGTGCCAGCAGTTCCACCAGGATGGGGGGCCAAAACATTCAGTACTTC. This codes for CASSSTRMGGQNIQYF.

This clonotype was counted a few times. The chain has TRBV20-1 and TRBJ2-5; 12 bases map to TRBD2. The CDR3 has 17 amino acids. Trimming at V came to 0 bases and at J to 0 bases, leaving 5 bases not matched to a gene. Germline loops: CDR1 DFQATT, CDR2 SNEGSKA (reference sequence). This CDR3 reads CSAREWTSGVHQETQYF. CDR3 coding DNA: TGCAGTGCTAGAGAGTGGACTAGCGGGGTGCACCAAGAGACCCAGTACTTC.